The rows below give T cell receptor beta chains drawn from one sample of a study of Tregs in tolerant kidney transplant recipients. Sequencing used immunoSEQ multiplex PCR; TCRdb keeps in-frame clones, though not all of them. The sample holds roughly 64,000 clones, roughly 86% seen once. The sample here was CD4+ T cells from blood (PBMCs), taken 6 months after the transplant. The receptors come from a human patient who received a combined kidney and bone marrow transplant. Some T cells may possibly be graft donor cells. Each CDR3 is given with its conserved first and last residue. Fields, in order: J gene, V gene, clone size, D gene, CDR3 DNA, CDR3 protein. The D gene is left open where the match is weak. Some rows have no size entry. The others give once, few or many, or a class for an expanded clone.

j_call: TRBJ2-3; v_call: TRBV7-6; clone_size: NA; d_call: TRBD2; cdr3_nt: TGTGCCAGCAGCTACAGCGGGAGTGCGCAGTATTTT; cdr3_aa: CASSYSGSAQYF
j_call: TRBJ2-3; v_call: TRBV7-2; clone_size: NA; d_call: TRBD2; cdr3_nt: TGTGCCAGCAGCTCTAGCCGACTAGCGGGAGGCCTTAGCACAGATACGCAGTATTTT; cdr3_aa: CASSSSRLAGGLSTDTQYF
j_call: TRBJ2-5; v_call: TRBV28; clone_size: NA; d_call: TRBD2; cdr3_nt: TGTGCCAGCAGCGTAAACTTTGGACTAGCGGGGGTCTTGCAAGAGACCCAGTACTTC; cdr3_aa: CASSVNFGLAGVLQETQYF
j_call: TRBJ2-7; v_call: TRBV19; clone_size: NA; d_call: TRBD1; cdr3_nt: TGTGCCAGTAGTATGGGGACAGGGGTTTACGAGCAGTACTTC; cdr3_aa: CASSMGTGVYEQYF
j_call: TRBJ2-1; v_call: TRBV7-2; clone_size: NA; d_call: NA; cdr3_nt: TGTGCCAGCAGCAAAGGAGGGGCTTCCTACAATGAGCAGTTCTTC; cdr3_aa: CASSKGGASYNEQFF
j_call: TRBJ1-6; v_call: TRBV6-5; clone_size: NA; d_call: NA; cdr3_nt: TGTGCCAGCAGTAATCCAGGGTCACCCCTCCACTTT; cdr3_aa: CASSNPGSPLHF
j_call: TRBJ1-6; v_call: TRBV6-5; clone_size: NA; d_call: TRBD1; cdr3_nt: TGTGCCAGCAGGCGGGACAGGCTAAATAATTCACCCCTCCACTTT; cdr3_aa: CASRRDRLNNSPLHF
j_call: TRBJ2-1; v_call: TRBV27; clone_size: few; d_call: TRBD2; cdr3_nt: TGTGCCAGCAGTTTGGCAGGGGGCCCTGGACTAGCGGGAGTTGGCGCGTTCTTC; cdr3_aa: CASSLAGGPGLAGVGAFF
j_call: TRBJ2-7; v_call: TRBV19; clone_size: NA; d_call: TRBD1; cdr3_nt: TGTGCCAGTAGCCGACAGGGCAGCCGGACAGCCGAGCAGTACTTC; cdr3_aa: CASSRQGSRTAEQYF
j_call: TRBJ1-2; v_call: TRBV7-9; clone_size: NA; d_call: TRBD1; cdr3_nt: TGTGCCAGCAGCTCCGTCAGGGGGTTGTTTGGCTACACCTTC; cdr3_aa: CASSSVRGLFGYTF
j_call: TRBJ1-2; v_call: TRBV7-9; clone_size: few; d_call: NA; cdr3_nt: TGTGCCAGCAGCTTAGGAGAGGGTTCCTATGGCTACACCTTC; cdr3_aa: CASSLGEGSYGYTF
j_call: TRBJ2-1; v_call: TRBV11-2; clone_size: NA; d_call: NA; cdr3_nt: TGTGCCAGCCTAAGCGTCAATGAGCAGTTCTTC; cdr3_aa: CASLSVNEQFF
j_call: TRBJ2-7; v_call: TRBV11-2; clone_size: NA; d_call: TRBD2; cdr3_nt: TGTGCCAGCAGCTTACATCGGGTAATAGCGGGCCAAAGTTACGAGCAGTACTTC; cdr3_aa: CASSLHRVIAGQSYEQYF
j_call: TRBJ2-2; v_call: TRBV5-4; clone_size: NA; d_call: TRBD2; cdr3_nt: TGTGCCAGCAGCCTTCTGGGGGCGGGGGGGCGAACCGGGGAGCTGTTTTTT; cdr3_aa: CASSLLGAGGRTGELFF
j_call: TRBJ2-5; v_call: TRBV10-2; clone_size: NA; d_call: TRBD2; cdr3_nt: TGCGCCAGCAGTGAGTCGCTAGCGGGGGCCCAGGGGACCCAGTACTTC; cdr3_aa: CASSESLAGAQGTQYF
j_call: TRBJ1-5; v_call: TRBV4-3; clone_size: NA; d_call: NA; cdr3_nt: TGCGCCAGCAGCCAGGGCCCCGTTGCTAGCAATCAGCCCCAGCATTTT; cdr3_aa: CASSQGPVASNQPQHF
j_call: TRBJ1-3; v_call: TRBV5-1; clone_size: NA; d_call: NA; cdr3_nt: TGCGCCAGCAGCCAGCAGGGCTCTGGAAACACCATATATTTT; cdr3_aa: CASSQQGSGNTIYF
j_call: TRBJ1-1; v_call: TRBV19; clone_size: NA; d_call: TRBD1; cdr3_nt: TGTGCCAGTAGATCTCGAATCCACAGGGGGGGGAACACTGAAGCTTTCTTT; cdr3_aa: CASRSRIHRGGNTEAFF
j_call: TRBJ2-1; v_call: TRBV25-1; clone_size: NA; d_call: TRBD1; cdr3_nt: TGTGCCAGCAGACAAAACCCAAGGACAGGCCATCATGGAAATGAGCAGTTCTTC; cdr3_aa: CASRQNPRTGHHGNEQFF
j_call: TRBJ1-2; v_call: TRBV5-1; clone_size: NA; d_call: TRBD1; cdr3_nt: TGCGCCAGCAGCGGGAGGGACAGGGGGCGAGATGGCTACACCTTC; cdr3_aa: CASSGRDRGRDGYTF
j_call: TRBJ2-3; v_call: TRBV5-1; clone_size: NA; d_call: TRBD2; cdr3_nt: TGCGCCAGCAGCTTACTAGCGGAAGATACGCAGTATTTT; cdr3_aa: CASSLLAEDTQYF
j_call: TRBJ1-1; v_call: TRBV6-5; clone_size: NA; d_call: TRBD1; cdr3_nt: TGTGCCAGCAGACCCGGGACAGGTTTGAACACTGAAGCTTTCTTT; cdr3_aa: CASRPGTGLNTEAFF
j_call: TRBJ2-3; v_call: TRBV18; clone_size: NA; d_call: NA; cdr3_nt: TGTGCCAGCTCACCACGGCCAGTTACGACAGATACGCAGTATTTT; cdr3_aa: CASSPRPVTTDTQYF
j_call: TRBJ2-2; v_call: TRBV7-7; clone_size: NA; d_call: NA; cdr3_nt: TGTGCCAGCAGCTTTACTCGAGGCCAGAACACCGGGGAGCTGTTTTTT; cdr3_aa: CASSFTRGQNTGELFF
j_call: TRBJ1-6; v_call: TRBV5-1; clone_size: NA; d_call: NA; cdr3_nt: TGCGCCAGCAGCTTGTGGCAGGGCGAGAATTCCCCCCTCCACTTT; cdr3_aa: CASSLWQGENSPLHF
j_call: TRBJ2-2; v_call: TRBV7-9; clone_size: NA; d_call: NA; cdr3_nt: TGTGCCAGCAGCGTGCCGGTTGACAGAAACACCGGGGAGCTGTTTTTT; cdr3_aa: CASSVPVDRNTGELFF
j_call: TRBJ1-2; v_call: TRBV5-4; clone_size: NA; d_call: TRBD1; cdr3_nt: TGTGCCAGCAGCCAGGGACAGACGGACTATGGCTACACCTTC; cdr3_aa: CASSQGQTDYGYTF
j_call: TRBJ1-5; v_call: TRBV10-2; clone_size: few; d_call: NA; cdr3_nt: TGCGCCAGCAGTGAGGGGGCGCGTCAGCCCCAGCATTTT; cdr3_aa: CASSEGARQPQHF
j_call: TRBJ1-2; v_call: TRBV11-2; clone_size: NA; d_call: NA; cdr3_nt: TGTGCCAGCAGCCCCATATCGAGGAATGGCTACACCTTC; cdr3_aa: CASSPISRNGYTF
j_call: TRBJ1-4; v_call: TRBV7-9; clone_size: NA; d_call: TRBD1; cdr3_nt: TGTGCCAGCAGCGCGCGACAGGGGATTAATGAAAAACTGTTTTTT; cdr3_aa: CASSARQGINEKLFF